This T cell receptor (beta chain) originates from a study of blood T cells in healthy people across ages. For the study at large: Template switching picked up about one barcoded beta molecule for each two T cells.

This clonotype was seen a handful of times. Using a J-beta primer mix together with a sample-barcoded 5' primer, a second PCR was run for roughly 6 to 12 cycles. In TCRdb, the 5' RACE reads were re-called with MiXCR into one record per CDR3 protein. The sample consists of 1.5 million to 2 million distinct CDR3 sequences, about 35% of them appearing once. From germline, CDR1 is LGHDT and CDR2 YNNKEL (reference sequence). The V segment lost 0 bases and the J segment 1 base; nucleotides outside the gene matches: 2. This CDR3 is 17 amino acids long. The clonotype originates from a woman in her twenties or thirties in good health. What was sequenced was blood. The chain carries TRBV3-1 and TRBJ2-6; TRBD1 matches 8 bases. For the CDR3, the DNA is TGTGCCAGCAGCCAAGACCAGGGGGCATCTGGGGCCAACGTCCTGACTTTC. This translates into CASSQDQGASGANVLTF.